In this sample, the clone carrying this T cell receptor (beta chain) turned up many times. What it binds is not known. The entry originates in a study of T-cell reconstitution after alpha-beta-depleted transplantation in children. Unique molecular identifiers featured in how the TCRbeta library was prepared. MiXCR, run by TCRdb on the PCR reads, gives a single entry per CDR3 protein. Of about 300,000 distinct CDR3 sequences listed, over 7% are singletons. Points from the study as a whole: One year after transplant, T-cell counts and diversity came mostly from newly produced T cells. The study traced high day-60 TCRbeta diversity in some patients to surviving recipient T cells and thymic progenitors.

Trimming took off 6 bases at V and 7 bases at J, with 13 bases between the two ends. The CDR3 has 14 amino acids. Germline V gives CDR1 WSHSY, CDR2 SAAADI. This sequence joins TRBV10-2 and TRBJ1-6; perhaps TRBD1 as D (5 bases). The receptor comes from a female patient between 2 and 15 years old who had a stem cell transplant for Fanconi anemia, so the T cells may come from the graft donor. This specimen was peripheral blood, taken 360 days after TCRalphabeta/CD19-depleted stem cell transplant. The CDR3 reads CASSLPGKNSPLHF. The CDR3 nucleotides are TGCGCCAGCAGCCTTCCAGGGAAAAATTCACCCCTCCACTTT.